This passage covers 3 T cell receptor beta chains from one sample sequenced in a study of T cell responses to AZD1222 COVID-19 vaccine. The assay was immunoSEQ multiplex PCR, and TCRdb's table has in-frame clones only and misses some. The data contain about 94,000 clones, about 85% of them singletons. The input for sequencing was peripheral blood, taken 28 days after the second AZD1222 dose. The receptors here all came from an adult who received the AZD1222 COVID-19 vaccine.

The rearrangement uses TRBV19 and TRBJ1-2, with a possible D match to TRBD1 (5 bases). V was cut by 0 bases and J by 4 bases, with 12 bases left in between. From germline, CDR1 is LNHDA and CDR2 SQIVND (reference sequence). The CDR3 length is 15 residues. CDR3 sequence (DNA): TGTGCCAGTAGTATAGATCTGGGGGACCCCTATGGCTACACCTTC. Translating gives CASSIDLGDPYGYTF.

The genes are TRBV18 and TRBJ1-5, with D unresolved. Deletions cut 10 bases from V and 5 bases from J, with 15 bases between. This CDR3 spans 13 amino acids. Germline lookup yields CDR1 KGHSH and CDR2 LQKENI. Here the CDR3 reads CATREIVDQPQHF. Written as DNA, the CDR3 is TGTGCCACACGGGAGATAGTGGATCAGCCCCAGCATTTT.

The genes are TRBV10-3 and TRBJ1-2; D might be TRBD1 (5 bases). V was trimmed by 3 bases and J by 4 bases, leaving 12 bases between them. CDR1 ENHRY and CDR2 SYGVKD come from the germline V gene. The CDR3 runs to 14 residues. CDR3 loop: CAISDGREGYGYTF. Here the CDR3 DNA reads TGTGCCATCAGTGATGGCAGGGAGGGCTATGGCTACACCTTC.